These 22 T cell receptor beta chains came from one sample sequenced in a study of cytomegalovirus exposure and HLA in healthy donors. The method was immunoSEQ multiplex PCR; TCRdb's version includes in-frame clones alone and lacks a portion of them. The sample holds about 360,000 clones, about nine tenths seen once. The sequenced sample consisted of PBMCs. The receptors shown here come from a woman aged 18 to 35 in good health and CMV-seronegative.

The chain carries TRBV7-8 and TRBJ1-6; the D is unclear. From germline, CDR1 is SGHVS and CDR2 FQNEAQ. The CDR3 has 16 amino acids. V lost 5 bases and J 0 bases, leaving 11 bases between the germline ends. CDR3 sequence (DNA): TGTGCCAGCAGCCCGAGCCCTAGCTCCTATAATTCACCCCTCCACTTT. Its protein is CASSPSPSSYNSPLHF.

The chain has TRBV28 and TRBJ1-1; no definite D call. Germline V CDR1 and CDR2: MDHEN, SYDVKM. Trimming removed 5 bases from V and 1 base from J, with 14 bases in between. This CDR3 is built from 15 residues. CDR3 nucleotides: TGTGCCAGCAGTCCGCATGTGTGGAGGAACACTGAAGCTTTCTTT. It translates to CASSPHVWRNTEAFF.

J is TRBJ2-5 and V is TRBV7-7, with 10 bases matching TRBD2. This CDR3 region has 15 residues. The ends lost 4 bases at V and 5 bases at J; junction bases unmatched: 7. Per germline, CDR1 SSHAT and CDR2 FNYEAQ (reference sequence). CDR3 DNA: TGTGCCAGCAGCTGGGGGACTAGCGATCACGAGACCCAGTACTTC. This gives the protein CASSWGTSDHETQYF.

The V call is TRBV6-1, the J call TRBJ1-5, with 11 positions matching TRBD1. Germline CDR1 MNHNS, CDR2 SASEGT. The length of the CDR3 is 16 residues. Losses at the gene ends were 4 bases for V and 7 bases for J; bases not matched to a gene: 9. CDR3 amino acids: CASSALGQGVGQPQHF. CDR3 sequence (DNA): TGTGCCAGCAGTGCCCTGGGACAGGGGGTAGGACAGCCCCAGCATTTT.

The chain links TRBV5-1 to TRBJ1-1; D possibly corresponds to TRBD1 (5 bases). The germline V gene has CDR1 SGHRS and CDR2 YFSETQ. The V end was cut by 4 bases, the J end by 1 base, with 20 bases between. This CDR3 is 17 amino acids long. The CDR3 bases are TGCGCCAGCAGCCACCGGGTCGTGGGGGAGGGGAACACTGAAGCTTTCTTT. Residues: CASSHRVVGEGNTEAFF.

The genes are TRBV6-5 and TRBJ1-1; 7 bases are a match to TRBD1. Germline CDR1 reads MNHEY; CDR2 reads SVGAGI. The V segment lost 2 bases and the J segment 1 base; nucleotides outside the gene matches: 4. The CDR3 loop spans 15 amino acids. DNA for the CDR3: TGTGCCAGCAGTTACGAGGGGGCAAGGAACACTGAAGCTTTCTTT. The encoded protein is CASSYEGARNTEAFF.

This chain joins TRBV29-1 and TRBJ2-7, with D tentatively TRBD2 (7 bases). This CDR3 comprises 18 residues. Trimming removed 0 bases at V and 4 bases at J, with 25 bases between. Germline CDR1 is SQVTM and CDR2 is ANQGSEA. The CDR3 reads CSVEDRKIGGGARYEQYF. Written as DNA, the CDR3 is TGCAGCGTTGAAGACCGTAAGATCGGAGGGGGGGCCAGGTACGAGCAGTACTTC.

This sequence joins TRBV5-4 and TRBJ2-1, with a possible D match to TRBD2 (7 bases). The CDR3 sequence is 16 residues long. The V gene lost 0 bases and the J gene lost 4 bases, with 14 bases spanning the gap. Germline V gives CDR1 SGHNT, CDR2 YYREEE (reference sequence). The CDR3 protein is CASSLERGGQYNEQFF. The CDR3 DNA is TGTGCCAGCAGCTTGGAGAGGGGGGGGCAATACAATGAGCAGTTCTTC.

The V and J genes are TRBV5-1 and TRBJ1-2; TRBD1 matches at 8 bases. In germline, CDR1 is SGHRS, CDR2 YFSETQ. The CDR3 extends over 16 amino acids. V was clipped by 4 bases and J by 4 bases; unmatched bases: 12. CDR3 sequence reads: CASSPRTGSFFYGYTF. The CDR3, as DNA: TGCGCCAGCAGCCCAAGGACAGGGTCGTTTTTCTATGGCTACACCTTC. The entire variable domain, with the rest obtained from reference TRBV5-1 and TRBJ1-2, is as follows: KAGVTQTPRYLIKTRGQQVTLSCSPISGHRSVSWYQQTPGQGLQFLFEYFSETQRNKGNFPGRFSGRQFSNSRSEMNVSTLELGDSALYLCASSPRTGSFFYGYTFGSGTRLTVV.

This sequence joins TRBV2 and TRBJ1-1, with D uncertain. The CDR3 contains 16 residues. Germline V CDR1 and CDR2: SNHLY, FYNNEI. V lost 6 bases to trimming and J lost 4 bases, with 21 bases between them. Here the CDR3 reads CASSASGSKRRTEAFF. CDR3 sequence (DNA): TGTGCCAGCAGCGCTTCAGGATCGAAGAGACGCACTGAAGCTTTCTTT. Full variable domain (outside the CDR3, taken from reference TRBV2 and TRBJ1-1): EPEVTQTPSHQVTQMGQEVILRCVPISNHLYFYWYRQILGQKVEFLVSFYNNEISEKSEIFDDQFSVERPDGSNFTLKIRSTKLEDSAMYFCASSASGSKRRTEAFFGQGTRLTVV.

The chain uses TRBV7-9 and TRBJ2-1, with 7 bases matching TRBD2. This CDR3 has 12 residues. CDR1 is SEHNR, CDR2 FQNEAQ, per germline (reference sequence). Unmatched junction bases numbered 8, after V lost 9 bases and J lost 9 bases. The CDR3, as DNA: TGTGCCAGGATGACTAGCCATGGTGAGCAGTTCTTC. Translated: CARMTSHGEQFF.

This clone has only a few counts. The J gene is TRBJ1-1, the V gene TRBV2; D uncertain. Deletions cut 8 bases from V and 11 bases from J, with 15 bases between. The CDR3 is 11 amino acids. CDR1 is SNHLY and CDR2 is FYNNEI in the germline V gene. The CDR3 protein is CASRSGLRAFF. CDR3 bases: TGTGCCAGCCGAAGTGGGCTACGGGCTTTCTTT.

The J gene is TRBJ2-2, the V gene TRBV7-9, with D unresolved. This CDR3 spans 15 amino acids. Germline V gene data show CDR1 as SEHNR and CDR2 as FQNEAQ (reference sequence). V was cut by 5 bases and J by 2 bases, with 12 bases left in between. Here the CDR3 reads CASSPMAFNTGELFF. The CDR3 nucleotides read TGTGCCAGCAGCCCCATGGCCTTCAACACCGGGGAGCTGTTTTTT.

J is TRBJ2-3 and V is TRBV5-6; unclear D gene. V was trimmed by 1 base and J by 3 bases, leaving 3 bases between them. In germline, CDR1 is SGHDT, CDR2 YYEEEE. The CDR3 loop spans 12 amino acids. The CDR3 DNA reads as TGTGCCAGCAGCTTGACTACAGATACGCAGTATTTT. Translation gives CASSLTTDTQYF.

The DNA for the CDR3 is TGTGCCTGGAGTGCAGCGAGAAGCGGCTACACCTTC. Encoded protein: CAWSAARSGYTF. The chain uses TRBV30 and TRBJ1-2, with unresolved D. This CDR3 has 12 amino acids. Trimming shortened V by 1 base and J by 8 bases, and 11 bases separated the two germline ends. The germline V gene has CDR1 GTSNPN and CDR2 SVGIG (reference sequence).

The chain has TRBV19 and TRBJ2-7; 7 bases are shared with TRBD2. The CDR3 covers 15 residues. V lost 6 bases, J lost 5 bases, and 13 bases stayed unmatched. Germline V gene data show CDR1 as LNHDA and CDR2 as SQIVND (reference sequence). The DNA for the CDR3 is TGTGCCAGTAGCGGACTAGTTGGTTCCTACCACGAGCAGTACTTC. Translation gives CASSGLVGSYHEQYF.

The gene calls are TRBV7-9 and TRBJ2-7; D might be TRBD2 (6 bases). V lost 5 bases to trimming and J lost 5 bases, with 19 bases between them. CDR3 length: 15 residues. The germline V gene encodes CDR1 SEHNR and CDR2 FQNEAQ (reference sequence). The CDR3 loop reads CASSPIATSRHEQYF. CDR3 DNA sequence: TGTGCCAGCAGCCCAATTGCGACTAGTCGACACGAGCAGTACTTC.

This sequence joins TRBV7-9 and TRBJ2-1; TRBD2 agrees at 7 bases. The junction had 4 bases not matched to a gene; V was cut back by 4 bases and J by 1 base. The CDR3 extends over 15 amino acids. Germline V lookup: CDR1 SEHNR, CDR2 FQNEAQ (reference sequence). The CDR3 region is CASSSGGGSYNEQFF. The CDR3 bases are TGTGCCAGCAGCTCGGGCGGGGGATCCTACAATGAGCAGTTCTTC.

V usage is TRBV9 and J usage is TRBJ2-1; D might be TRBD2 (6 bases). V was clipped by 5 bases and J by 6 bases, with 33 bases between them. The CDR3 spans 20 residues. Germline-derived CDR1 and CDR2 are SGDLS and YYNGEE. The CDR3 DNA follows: TGTGCCAGCAGTGATAATAGCGGTCCCGAAGCGACCGGGAGCCCCAATGAGCAGTTCTTC. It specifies CASSDNSGPEATGSPNEQFF.

The CDR3 region has the DNA TGCGCCAGCTCGGACATGGGGGGATCCTCCTACGAGCAGTACTTC. This encodes CASSDMGGSSYEQYF. This chain uses TRBV4-1 with TRBJ2-7; D is perhaps TRBD2 (6 bases). Trimming removed 8 bases at V and 0 bases at J, with 17 bases between. The germline V gene encodes CDR1 MGHRA and CDR2 YSYEKL. This CDR3 comprises 15 residues.

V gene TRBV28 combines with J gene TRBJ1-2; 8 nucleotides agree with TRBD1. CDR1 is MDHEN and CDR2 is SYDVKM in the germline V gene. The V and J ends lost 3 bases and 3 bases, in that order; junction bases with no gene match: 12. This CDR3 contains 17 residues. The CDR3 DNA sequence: TGTGCCAGCAGTTTGTCACCCCAGGGGGCGCGGGACTATGGCTACACCTTC. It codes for CASSLSPQGARDYGYTF.

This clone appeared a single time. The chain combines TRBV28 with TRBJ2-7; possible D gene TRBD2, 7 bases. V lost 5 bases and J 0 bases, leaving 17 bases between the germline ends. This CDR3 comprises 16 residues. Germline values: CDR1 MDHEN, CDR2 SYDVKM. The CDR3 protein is CASSPKEGDYSYEQYF. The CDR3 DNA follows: TGTGCCAGCAGTCCCAAGGAGGGGGACTACTCCTACGAGCAGTACTTC.